These T cell receptor beta chains were read from a single sample in a study of regulatory T cells in long-lasting Graves disease. MiXCR, applied by TCRdb to the multiplex PCR reads, yields one record per CDR3 protein. The sample includes a few hundred thousand distinct CDR3 sequences, about 11% of them seen just once. These same records also appear under a second study, on T cells in Graves' hyperthyroidism and ophthalmopathy.

Sequencing was performed on peripheral blood mononuclear cells (PBMCs), taken at new diagnosis, from a patient treated with antithyroid drugs. The receptor source for this set is a woman under 30 with Graves disease. Both conserved end residues are part of each CDR3. Each record gives: V gene, D gene, clone size, J gene, CDR3 protein, CDR3 DNA. D genes are given only for firm matches. Clone size is stated in some rows and not others, as once, few, many or a class when expanded.

>TRBV5-6|NA|many|TRBJ1-2
CASSLDGTPSDGYTF
TGTGCCAGCAGCTTGGACGGGACACCTTCTGATGGCTACACCTTC
>TRBV20-1|TRBD1|many|TRBJ1-4
CSAIPGGDEKLFF
TGCAGTGCCATTCCAGGGGGCGATGAAAAACTGTTTTTT
>TRBV7-2|TRBD2|many|TRBJ2-5
CASSRAGGGETQYF
TGTGCCAGCAGTCGGGCGGGAGGAGGGGAGACCCAGTACTTC
>TRBV5-6|NA|many|TRBJ2-1
CASSLPEQFPTYNEQFF
TGTGCCAGCAGCTTGCCCGAACAGTTCCCAACCTACAATGAGCAGTTCTTC
>TRBV11-3|NA|few|TRBJ2-5
CASSLSGGGSQETQYF
TGTGCCAGCAGCTTGTCAGGCGGGGGCTCCCAAGAGACCCAGTACTTC
>TRBV15|NA|many|TRBJ1-2
CATSRGPGHTYGYTF
TGTGCCACCAGCAGGGGCCCGGGACACACCTATGGCTACACCTTC
>TRBV29-1|NA|NA|TRBJ2-5
CSVVREAGSETQYF
TGCAGCGTTGTTAGAGAGGCGGGTTCGGAGACCCAGTACTTC
>TRBV6-5|NA|NA|TRBJ2-1
CASSYWLPSSYNEQFF
TGTGCCAGCAGTTACTGGCTTCCGAGCTCCTACAATGAGCAGTTCTTC
>TRBV19|TRBD1|many|TRBJ1-4
CASSRQGKPTNEKLFF
TGTGCCAGTAGTCGACAGGGAAAACCCACTAATGAAAAACTGTTTTTT
>TRBV6-1|NA|many|TRBJ2-4
CASSERGLNIQYF
TGTGCCAGCAGTGAAAGGGGTCTGAACATTCAGTACTTC
>TRBV6-5|TRBD1|many|TRBJ2-7
CASSYSQGAGEQYF
TGTGCCAGCAGTTACTCGCAGGGGGCGGGCGAGCAGTACTTC
>TRBV7-2|TRBD1|few|TRBJ2-5
CASSGDRGGWETQYF
TGTGCCAGCAGCGGGGACAGGGGAGGATGGGAGACCCAGTACTTC
>TRBV20-1|NA|many|TRBJ2-2
CSALYRFTGELFF
TGCAGTGCCCTGTACAGGTTCACCGGGGAGCTGTTTTTT
>TRBV5-1|TRBD1|many|TRBJ1-1
CASSLTGVTEAFF
TGCGCCAGCAGCTTAACAGGGGTAACTGAAGCTTTCTTT
>TRBV7-3|NA|many|TRBJ2-3
CASSLGGGSDTQYF
TGTGCCAGCAGCTTAGGTGGGGGTTCGGATACGCAGTATTTT
>TRBV24-1|NA|NA|TRBJ2-2
CATAGDPRPGELFF
TGTGCCACCGCCGGAGATCCTCGCCCCGGGGAGCTGTTTTTT
>TRBV20-1|NA|many|TRBJ2-2
CSARGLDANTGELFF
TGCAGTGCTAGAGGACTTGACGCGAACACCGGGGAGCTGTTTTTT
>TRBV20-1|TRBD1|many|TRBJ1-1
CSARVPGQETEAFF
TGCAGTGCTAGAGTACCGGGACAGGAGACTGAAGCTTTCTTT
>TRBV2|NA|many|TRBJ1-1
CASSEGQPEAFF
TGTGCCAGCAGTGAAGGACAGCCAGAAGCTTTCTTT
>TRBV5-1|NA|few|TRBJ1-6
CASSLVFLPEGPSDTLHF
TGCGCCAGCAGCTTGGTTTTTCTTCCAGAAGGACCTTCCGACACCCTCCACTTT
>TRBV28|NA|few|TRBJ1-6
CASSWRWNSPLHF
TGTGCCAGCAGTTGGCGTTGGAATTCACCCCTCCACTTT
>TRBV29-1|TRBD2|many|TRBJ2-7
CSVSGLAGTYEQYF
TGCAGCGTTTCGGGACTAGCGGGTACCTACGAGCAGTACTTC
>TRBV6-1|TRBD2|many|TRBJ2-7
CASRGGSYEQYF
TGTGCCAGCAGGGGCGGGAGCTACGAGCAGTACTTC
>TRBV15|NA|many|TRBJ1-1
CATSRDWQGRVNTEAFF
TGTGCCACCAGCAGAGATTGGCAGGGACGGGTGAACACTGAAGCTTTCTTT
>TRBV6-1|NA|few|TRBJ1-2
CASSETDSAFGPYGYTF
TGTGCCAGCAGTGAAACGGACAGCGCCTTTGGACCCTATGGCTACACCTTC
>TRBV7-6|NA|many|TRBJ2-5
CASSLPGPQLSQYF
TGTGCCAGCAGCTTACCAGGACCGCAATTGTCCCAGTACTTC
>TRBV2|TRBD1|many|TRBJ1-1
CASSLSRDSVSFF
TGTGCCAGCAGCCTAAGCCGGGACAGTGTGTCTTTCTTT
>TRBV12-3/TRBV12-4|NA|many|TRBJ1-5
CASSDLDSVNQPQHF
TGTGCCAGCAGTGACCTGGACAGTGTCAATCAGCCCCAGCATTTT
>TRBV3-1|NA|many|TRBJ2-5
CASSQDWETQYF
TGTGCCAGCAGCCAAGATTGGGAGACCCAGTACTTC
>TRBV27|NA|many|TRBJ2-7
CASSAFGMDEQYF
TGTGCCAGCTCCGCATTCGGGATGGACGAGCAGTACTTC
>TRBV13|NA|many|TRBJ2-7
CASSFSDEQYF
TGTGCCAGCAGCTTTTCTGACGAGCAGTACTTC
>TRBV7-2|TRBD2|many|TRBJ2-5
CASSSSGRWETQYF
TGTGCCAGCAGCTCTAGCGGGAGGTGGGAGACCCAGTACTTC